The 20 T cell receptor beta chains below were found in one sample sequenced in a study of shared clonotypes between healthy human individuals. Assay used: immunoSEQ multiplex PCR; TCRdb lists only in-frame clones, some missing. The data contain under 1 million clones, around 92% of them singletons. Naive CD8 cells, CD45RO-negative and positively selected for CCR7, excluded terminally differentiated effector memory CD45RA+ cells. Sequencing was carried out using naive CD8+ T cells sorted from blood. These receptors originate from a man younger than 45 in good health.

This chain uses TRBV7-9 with TRBJ2-6; TRBD1 agrees at 7 bases. From germline, CDR1 is SEHNR and CDR2 FQNEAQ (reference sequence). The trim removed 1 base at V and 7 bases at J, leaving 13 bases unmatched. The CDR3 covers 18 residues. The CDR3 sequence is CASSLGDSHLWVANVLTF. As DNA, the CDR3 is TGTGCCAGCAGCTTAGGGGACAGCCACCTCTGGGTCGCCAACGTCCTGACTTTC.

This clone was observed a single time. The chain combines TRBV27 with TRBJ2-7; 9 bases map to TRBD1. CDR1 MNHEY and CDR2 SMNVEV come from the germline V gene (reference sequence). The CDR3 is made up of 14 amino acids. Unmatched junction bases numbered 8, after V lost 5 bases and J lost 6 bases. CDR3 nucleotide sequence: TGTGCCAGCAGTCCACAGGGGGCGCGGGGCGAGCAGTACTTC. Translating it yields CASSPQGARGEQYF.

This sequence joins TRBV5-5 and TRBJ2-7, with TRBD1 matching over 7 bases. Germline assignment: CDR1 SGHKS and CDR2 YYEKEE (reference sequence). The CDR3 length is 15 residues. With V trimmed by 4 bases and J by 3 bases, 10 bases remained unmatched. This CDR3 is CASSPITGQSYEQYF. The CDR3 DNA follows: TGTGCCAGCAGCCCTATAACGGGACAGAGCTACGAGCAGTACTTC.

Remarks on this clone: An end of the junction does not agree with germline; a read error may underlie this. The rearrangement uses TRBV9 and TRBJ2-7, with D possibly TRBD1 on 5 matching bases. Per the germline V gene, CDR1 is SGDLS and CDR2 is YYNGEE. CDR3 length: 16 residues. The CDR3 reads CAGSSGAGSGNYEQYF. CDR3 sequence (DNA): TGTGCCGGCAGCTCCGGCGCAGGGTCCGGAAACTACGAGCAGTACTTC.

A single count supports this clone. CDR3 DNA: TGCGCCAGCAGCCAAGATTTGGCGGGGACGACCTACGAGCAGTACTTC. It codes for CASSQDLAGTTYEQYF. This chain links TRBV4-3 with TRBJ2-7, with D possibly matching TRBD2 (6 bases). The CDR3 consists of 16 residues. Germline CDR1 and CDR2: LGHNA and YSLEER. V was pared by 0 bases and J by 2 bases, with 14 bases between.

This CDR3 is CASSLGLGVVEGTDTQYF. Written as DNA, the CDR3 is TGTGCCAGCAGCCTCGGACTAGGGGTGGTCGAAGGCACAGATACGCAGTATTTT. V is TRBV7-3 and J is TRBJ2-3, with TRBD2 matching over 7 bases. The V segment lost 5 bases and the J segment 1 base; nucleotides outside the gene matches: 15. Germline V CDR1 and CDR2: SGHTA, FQGTGA. The CDR3 loop spans 18 amino acids.

The chain couples TRBV11-2 to TRBJ2-1; D gene unclear. The length of the CDR3 is 16 residues. V was clipped by 5 bases and J by 3 bases, with 17 bases between them. CDR1 is SGHAT, CDR2 FQNNGV, per germline. CDR3 in amino acids: CASSQVTETLYNEQFF. The CDR3 nucleotides read TGTGCCAGCAGCCAGGTAACCGAAACCCTCTACAATGAGCAGTTCTTC.

The V call is TRBV14, the J call TRBJ1-4; D call uncertain. Per the germline V gene, CDR1 is SGHDN and CDR2 is FVKESK. V was trimmed by 0 bases and J by 3 bases, leaving 11 bases between them. The CDR3 is 16 residues long. DNA of the CDR3: TGTGCCAGCAGCCAAGATCGGAACAGCCCTAATGAAAAACTGTTTTTT. Its protein product is CASSQDRNSPNEKLFF.

The CDR3 DNA reads TGCGCCAGCAGCCTGGACGGAGCTCGCTATGGCTACACCTTC. Encoded protein: CASSLDGARYGYTF. This rearrangement joins TRBV5-1 to TRBJ1-2; D is unresolved. Trimming took 4 bases from V and 4 from J, leaving 14 bases between them. Germline V gene data show CDR1 as SGHRS and CDR2 as YFSETQ. The CDR3 runs to 14 residues.

A note on this clone: The sample holds other DNA sequences that translate to the same CDR3. Here the CDR3 DNA reads TGTGCCAGCAGTTACGGCCAGAACTATGGCTACACCTTC. Translating gives CASSYGQNYGYTF. The chain recombines TRBV6-6 with TRBJ1-2; D remains ambiguous. CDR3 size: 13 residues. V dropped 2 bases and J dropped 2 bases, with 6 bases sitting between them. Germline CDR1 MNHNY, CDR2 SVGAGI (reference sequence).

This chain joins TRBV7-9 and TRBJ2-5; perhaps TRBD1 as D (6 bases). Germline assignment: CDR1 SEHNR and CDR2 FQNEAQ (reference sequence). There are 16 residues in the CDR3. V gave up 0 bases and J gave up 0 bases, with 11 bases separating them. Here the CDR3 DNA reads TGTGCCAGCAGCTTAGCCCCCCAGGGGTACCAAGAGACCCAGTACTTC. The encoded protein is CASSLAPQGYQETQYF.

V is TRBV29-1 and J is TRBJ2-7, with D tentatively TRBD1 or TRBD2 (5 bases each). The CDR3 is 17 residues long. Germline CDR1 SQVTM, CDR2 ANQGSEA. With 5 bases removed from V and 4 bases from J, the gap between germline ends came to 27 bases. CDR3 sequence: CSVFPSGSDAGPYEQYF. In DNA, the CDR3 is TGCAGCGTTTTTCCCTCAGGGAGTGACGCAGGGCCGTACGAGCAGTACTTC.

This chain connects TRBV12-5 to TRBJ1-1; D might be TRBD1 (5 bases). V gave up 1 base and J gave up 3 bases, with 9 bases separating them. This CDR3 contains 14 residues. The germline gives CDR1 LGHNT, CDR2 FRNRAP. CDR3: CASGLGGADTEAFF. CDR3 nucleotides: TGTGCTAGTGGTTTGGGGGGCGCAGACACTGAAGCTTTCTTT.

This rearrangement joins TRBV1 to TRBJ2-1; the D call of TRBD2 is as the table states it, not checked on the DNA. TRBV1 is a known pseudogene. The length of the CDR3 is 18 residues. CDR3 protein: CTSSQDLVASDSYNEQFF. The CDR3 DNA follows: TGCACCAGCAGCCAAGATCTGGTGGCTAGCGATTCCTACAATGAGCAGTTCTTC.

The V and J genes are TRBV13 and TRBJ2-7; weak D call: TRBD2 (5 bases). Trimming took 1 base from V and 1 from J, leaving 8 bases between them. In germline, CDR1 is PRHDT, CDR2 FYEKMQ (reference sequence). The length of the CDR3 is 14 residues. CDR3 DNA: TGTGCCAGCAGCTTAGAAACGGGGTCCTACGAGCAGTACTTC. The encoded protein is CASSLETGSYEQYF.

J is TRBJ2-7 and V is TRBV5-1; no definite D call. The V gene's germline CDR1 is SGHRS and CDR2 YFSETQ. The V end was cut by 0 bases, the J end by 3 bases, with 4 bases between. The CDR3 extends over 12 amino acids. CDR3 coding DNA: TGCGCCAGCAGCTTGGACTTCTACGAGCAGTACTTC. As protein: CASSLDFYEQYF.

The chain is built from TRBV29-1 and TRBJ2-7; 11 bases line up with TRBD1. Looked up from germline, CDR1 is SQVTM and CDR2 is ANQGSEA. The CDR3 length is 14 residues. V dropped 0 bases and J dropped 5; count of bases not matched to a gene: 3. The CDR3 coding sequence is TGCAGCGTTGAAGATCGGACAGGGGGCAACGAGCAGTACTTC. It translates to CSVEDRTGGNEQYF.

The chain couples TRBV6-1 to TRBJ1-5, with 8 nucleotides matching TRBD1. Germline V gene sequence: CDR1 MNHNS, CDR2 SASEGT. The CDR3 is made up of 15 amino acids. V was clipped by 6 bases and J by 7 bases; unmatched bases: 11. DNA for the CDR3: TGTGCCAGCAGGACAGGGGAGAATAAGGGGCAGCCCCAGCATTTT. Its translation: CASRTGENKGQPQHF.

The DNA of the CDR3 is TGTGCCAGCAGCAACACACAGGGTGGGGGTAACTACGAGCAGTACTTC. Translation gives CASSNTQGGGNYEQYF. The chain uses TRBV7-9 and TRBJ2-7, with a possible D match to TRBD1 (6 bases). The germline CDR1 and CDR2 sequences are SEHNR and FQNEAQ (reference sequence). CDR3 length: 16 amino acids. V lost 5 bases to trimming and J lost 3 bases, with 20 bases between them.

Only a few counts were recorded for this clone. This chain links TRBV9 with TRBJ1-5; D is uncertain. This CDR3 region has 12 residues. Germline CDR1 reads SGDLS; CDR2 reads YYNGEE. V was pared by 3 bases and J by 6 bases, with 7 bases between. The CDR3 DNA is TGTGCCAGCAGCGGGGGAGGTCAGCCCCAGCATTTT. Protein sequence: CASSGGGQPQHF.